This is a list of T cell receptor beta chains from one sample in a study of CD8 T cells in ankylosing spondylitis. Using its own MiXCR run on the 5' RACE reads, TCRdb lists one record per CDR3 protein. Of fewer than 450,000 distinct CDR3 sequences in the sample, 15% to 20% were seen once. Sequenced input: blood, either unsorted or a sorted T cell fraction (not recorded which). The receptors stem from a male donor with ankylosing spondylitis. Each CDR3 is given with its conserved first and last residue. The order of the fields is J gene, V gene, clone size, D gene, CDR3 length, CDR3 DNA, CDR3 protein. D genes are given only for firm matches. Clone size is shown for a subset of rows, as once, few, many or a class of expanded clone.

>TRBJ1-1|TRBV28|-|TRBD1|19
TGTGCCAGCAGTTCCCCTAGCCGGGACAGCAAGGGGCGGAACACTGAAGCTTTCTTT
CASSSPSRDSKGRNTEAFF
>TRBJ2-6|TRBV12-3/TRBV12-4|-|-|19
TGTGCCAGCAGTTTACGGGGGGGACAGTTCCTCTCTGGGGCCAACGTCCTGACTTTC
CASSLRGGQFLSGANVLTF
>TRBJ1-1|TRBV7-9|-|-|15
TGTGCCAGCAGCTTAGCGTCAGGTCCATCATTTTCGGCTTTCTTT
CASSLASGPSFSAFF
>TRBJ2-7|TRBV11-2|-|TRBD2|14
TGTGCCAGCAGCTCAGGACTAGCGGGAAGTGAGCAGTACTTC
CASSSGLAGSEQYF
>TRBJ2-7|TRBV10-2|-|-|13
TGCGCCAGCTCCAGTAGGGCCTTCTACGAGCAGTACTTC
CASSSRAFYEQYF
>TRBJ1-5|TRBV2|-|TRBD1|17
TGTGCCAGCAGTGAAGCGAGACAGGGGATTTTGGATCAGCCCCAGCATTTT
CASSEARQGILDQPQHF
>TRBJ1-6|TRBV9|-|-|15
TGTGCCAGCAGCGTAAGAGGTTTTGGGGATTCACCCCTCCACTTT
CASSVRGFGDSPLHF
>TRBJ1-1|TRBV12-3/TRBV12-4|few|-|14
TGTGCCAGCAGCCCCCGGGAGTGGGGCCCTGAAGCTTTCTTT
CASSPREWGPEAFF
>TRBJ1-2|TRBV6-5|few|TRBD1|14
TGTGCCAGCAGCTTACAGGGGGATAACTATGGCTACACCTTC
CASSLQGDNYGYTF
>TRBJ2-1|TRBV6-5|few|TRBD2|18
TGTGCCAGCAGTTCCAACCCCGGACTAGCGGGGGTGGACGATGAGCAGTTCTTC
CASSSNPGLAGVDDEQFF
>TRBJ1-1|TRBV12-3/TRBV12-4|many|-|13
TGTGCCAGCAGTACCAGGGGTAACACTGAAGCTTTCTTT
CASSTRGNTEAFF
>TRBJ2-1|TRBV11-2|-|-|15
TGTGCCAGCAGCTCCCGAGTTAGCTCCTACAATAAGCAGTTCTTC
CASSSRVSSYNKQFF
>TRBJ2-3|TRBV20-1|-|TRBD2|15
TGCAGTGCCCGCGGACTAGCGGGAGACCCAAATACGCAGTATTTT
CSARGLAGDPNTQYF
>TRBJ1-1|TRBV5-1|many|-|16
TGCGCCAGCAGCTTGGACAGGGCACTTTTGAACACTGAAGCTTTCTTT
CASSLDRALLNTEAFF
>TRBJ2-2|TRBV6-2/TRBV6-3|once|TRBD1|15
TGTGCCAGCAGTTACAAGGGGGCGCGCACCGGGGAGCTGTTTTTT
CASSYKGARTGELFF
>TRBJ2-7|TRBV7-9|few|TRBD2|15
TGTGCCAGCACCTCGCAGACTAGCGGCCCCTACGAGCAGTACTTC
CASTSQTSGPYEQYF
>TRBJ1-1|TRBV4-3|-|-|14
TGCGCCAGCAGCCAAGTTGCCGAGAACACTGAAGCTTTCTTT
CASSQVAENTEAFF
>TRBJ2-3|TRBV7-8|few|-|17
TGTGCCAGCAGCCACAGGTTCGCCTGGGGTGGGACAGATACGCAGTATTTT
CASSHRFAWGGTDTQYF
>TRBJ1-2|TRBV27|many|-|14
TGTGCCAGCAGTTTCCTGGCGGCGGCTGGTGGCTACACCTTC
CASSFLAAAGGYTF
>TRBJ2-5|TRBV5-1|few|-|14
TGCGCCAGCAGTTATAGCGAAACGAAAGAGACCCAGTACTTC
CASSYSETKETQYF
>TRBJ2-3|TRBV7-3|-|TRBD2|16
TGTGCCAGCAGCTTAGACGGGAGGGCCGGGTCGGATACGCAGTATTTT
CASSLDGRAGSDTQYF
>TRBJ2-3|TRBV10-2|many|-|13
TGCGCCAGCAGTGCCACTAGCACAGATACGCAGTATTTT
CASSATSTDTQYF
>TRBJ2-3|TRBV7-2|-|-|13
TGTGCCAGCAGCTCAAGGGGGGACAAATCTCAGTATTTT
CASSSRGDKSQYF
>TRBJ2-3|TRBV6-1|few|-|15
TGTGCCAGCATCTGGTCGGCGGGGAGCACAGATACGCAGTATTTT
CASIWSAGSTDTQYF
>TRBJ2-3|TRBV5-1|many|-|15
TGCGCCAGCAGCTTGACAGGCGTTCTCACAGATACGCAGTATTTT
CASSLTGVLTDTQYF
>TRBJ2-7|TRBV7-2|few|TRBD2|16
TGTGCCAGCAGCTTAATAGGGGCGGGGGGCCTCTACGAGCAGTACTTC
CASSLIGAGGLYEQYF
>TRBJ2-6|TRBV21-1|-|-|22
TGTGCCAGCAGCAAAGCTTGGAGGTTCGATATCCCCTTTGATTCTGGGGCCAACGTCCTGACTTTC
CASSKAWRFDIPFDSGANVLTF
>TRBJ1-6|TRBV4-2|few|-|14
TGTGCCAGCAGAGGACTCTCCTATAATTCACCCCTCCACTTT
CASRGLSYNSPLHF
>TRBJ2-1|TRBV15|-|TRBD1|13
TGTGCCACAACCAGACAGGGGTTCAATGAGCAGTTCTTC
CATTRQGFNEQFF
>TRBJ1-1|TRBV5-1|few|-|14
TGCGCCAGCAGCTTTAGGAGGGGTCGGACTGAAGCTTTCTTT
CASSFRRGRTEAFF
>TRBJ2-1|TRBV20-1|few|TRBD2|13
TGCAGTGCTAAACTAGCGTCCTACAATGAGCAGTTCTTC
CSAKLASYNEQFF
>TRBJ1-4|TRBV11-2|few|-|14
TGTGCCAGCAGCTTCCGGGGAAAGGGAGAAAAACTGTTTTTT
CASSFRGKGEKLFF
>TRBJ2-7|TRBV4-3|-|-|15
TGCGCCAGCAGCCAAGTTCTCGGGAAAACCTACGAGCAGTACTTC
CASSQVLGKTYEQYF
>TRBJ2-1|TRBV6-1|few|-|15
TGTGCCAGCAGTGAATCTTCACCCTCCTACAATGAGCAGTTCTTC
CASSESSPSYNEQFF
>TRBJ2-5|TRBV4-1|-|-|15
TGCGCCAGCAGCCAAGACGGGGCGGGAAGGGAGACCCAGTACTTC
CASSQDGAGRETQYF
>TRBJ2-1|TRBV20-1|few|-|14
TGCAGTGACAAGAGTGCCAGGGCGGACAATGAGCAGTTCTTC
CSDKSARADNEQFF
>TRBJ1-6|TRBV7-8|-|-|18
TGTGCCAGCAGCTTAGTGTCGGTTGGCAACCGACCCCCTCCACCCCTCCACTTT
CASSLVSVGNRPPPPLHF
>TRBJ1-2|TRBV6-2/TRBV6-3|few|TRBD1|13
TGTGCCAGCAACAGGGGAAAGGGCTATGGCTACACCTTC
CASNRGKGYGYTF
>TRBJ2-4|TRBV4-3|-|-|17
TGCGCCAGCAGCCAAGATTGGGGGTCGGGCGCCAAAAACATTCAGTACTTC
CASSQDWGSGAKNIQYF
>TRBJ1-5|TRBV2|many|-|15
TGTGCCAGCAGCCGAGATCCAGGGAACGGGCAGCCCCAGCATTTT
CASSRDPGNGQPQHF
>TRBJ2-4|TRBV4-2|-|TRBD2|18
TGTGCCAGCAGCCAAGATTGGGGGGTGCGGGGGGCTGGAAACATTCAGTACTTC
CASSQDWGVRGAGNIQYF
>TRBJ2-5|TRBV11-3|-|-|15
TGTGCCAGCAGCTTAGATTCGGGGGCGGTGGAGACCCAGTACTTC
CASSLDSGAVETQYF